The subject of this entry is one TCR beta chain. This entry belongs to a study of blood T cell repertoires in COVID-19. At the level of the study: T cells, B-cell-depleted T cells, or PBMCs supplied cDNA or gDNA.

Trimming stripped 4 bases from V and 0 bases from J, with 10 bases between. The length of the CDR3 is 15 residues. The V gene's germline CDR1 is SGHTA and CDR2 FQGNSA. Original processing notes: Estimation of nucleated cell counts relied on the amplification of reference gene primers. Method: immunoSEQ multiplex PCR; TCRdb's copy keeps in-frame clones and lacks some. The D gene and trimming were derived from the DNA, and the V and J assignments and clone size from that table. The table records some 200,000 clones, over 75% of them present only once. The origin of this receptor is a man older than 75 with acute or convalescent COVID-19. Sequenced: peripheral blood. The V and J genes are TRBV7-2 and TRBJ2-1; D is ambiguous. CDR3 DNA: TGTGCCAGCAGCTCGACTTCTAGCTCCTACAATGAGCAGTTCTTC. Its protein is CASSSTSSSYNEQFF.